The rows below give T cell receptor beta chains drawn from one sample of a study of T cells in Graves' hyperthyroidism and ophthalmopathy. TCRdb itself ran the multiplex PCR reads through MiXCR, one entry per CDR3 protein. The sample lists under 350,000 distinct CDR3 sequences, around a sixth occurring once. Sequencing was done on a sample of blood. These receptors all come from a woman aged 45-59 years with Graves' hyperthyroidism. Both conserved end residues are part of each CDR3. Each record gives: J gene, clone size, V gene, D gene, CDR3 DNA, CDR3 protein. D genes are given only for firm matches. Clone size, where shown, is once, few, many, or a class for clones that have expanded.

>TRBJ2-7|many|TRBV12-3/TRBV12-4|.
TGTGCCAGCAGTTACCGTACGTCGGGGAGCAGTTCCTACGAGCAGTACTTC
CASSYRTSGSSSYEQYF
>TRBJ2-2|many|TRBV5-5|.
TGTGCCAGCAGATCTTACCCTTCCGGGGAGCTGTTTTTT
CASRSYPSGELFF
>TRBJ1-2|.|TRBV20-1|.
TGCAGTGCTAGAGGGGAGGGTTTACATGGCTACACCTTC
CSARGEGLHGYTF
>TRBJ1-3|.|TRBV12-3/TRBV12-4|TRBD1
TGTGCCAGCAGGAGGGGACAGGTCAACTCTGGAAACACCATATATTTT
CASRRGQVNSGNTIYF
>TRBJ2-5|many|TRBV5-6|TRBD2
TGTGCCAGCAGCTTGGGACCGGGACTAGCGGGGGACCAAGAGACCCAGTACTTC
CASSLGPGLAGDQETQYF
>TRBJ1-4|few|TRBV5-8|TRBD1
TGTGCCAGCAGCTTGGGGGCACAGGGGCAGGGTGAAAAACTGTTTTTT
CASSLGAQGQGEKLFF
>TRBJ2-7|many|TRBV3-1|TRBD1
TGTGCCAGCAGCCAAGAGGGACAGGGACACGAGCAGTACTTC
CASSQEGQGHEQYF
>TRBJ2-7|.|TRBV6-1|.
TGTGCCAGCAATCCAGGGCCCGCCTACGAGCAGTACTTC
CASNPGPAYEQYF
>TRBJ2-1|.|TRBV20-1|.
TGCAGTGCTGATCCGACGGATCTCAGCTCCTACAATGAGCAGTTCTTC
CSADPTDLSSYNEQFF
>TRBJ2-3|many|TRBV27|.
TGTGCCAGCAGTTTTGGGGGACATTCCCGCACAGATACGCAGTATTTT
CASSFGGHSRTDTQYF
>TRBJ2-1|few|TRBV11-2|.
TGTGCCAGCAGCTGGGAGGGGGCGACTGGGGCCAACAATGAGCAGTTCTTC
CASSWEGATGANNEQFF
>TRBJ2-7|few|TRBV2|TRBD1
TGTGCCAGCAGTGATGGGACAGGGGACGAGCAGTACTTC
CASSDGTGDEQYF
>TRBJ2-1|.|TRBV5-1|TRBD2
TGTGCCAGCAACCTAGCGGGGGGCTACAATGAGCAGTTCTTC
CASNLAGGYNEQFF
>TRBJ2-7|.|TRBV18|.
TGTGCCAGCTCGATCTACAGGGCAAGCTCCTACGAGCAGTACTTC
CASSIYRASSYEQYF
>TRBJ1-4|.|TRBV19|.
TGTGCCAGTAGTATGGGGCGCAATAATGAAAAACTGTTTTTT
CASSMGRNNEKLFF
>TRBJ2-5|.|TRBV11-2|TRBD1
TGTGCCAGCAGCTTACCCGGGACAGGGGAAGAGACCCAGTACTTC
CASSLPGTGEETQYF
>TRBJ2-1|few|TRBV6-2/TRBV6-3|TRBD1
TGTGCCAGCAGTCCCCGGACAGGGTTAAGCTCCTACAATGAGCAGTTCTTC
CASSPRTGLSSYNEQFF
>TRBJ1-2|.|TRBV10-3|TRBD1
TGTGCCATCAACGACAGGGGGGGGGACTATGGCTACACCTTC
CAINDRGGDYGYTF
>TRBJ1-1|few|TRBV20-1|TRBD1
TGCAGTGAAACAGGGGCTGGAATGGACACTGAAGCTTTCTTT
CSETGAGMDTEAFF
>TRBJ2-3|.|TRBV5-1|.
TGCGCCAGCAGCTTCGGAGGCTTTAGCACAGATACGCAGTATTTT
CASSFGGFSTDTQYF
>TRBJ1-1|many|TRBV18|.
TGTGCCAGCTCACCTTGGGAACAGATGAACACTGAAGCTTTCTTT
CASSPWEQMNTEAFF
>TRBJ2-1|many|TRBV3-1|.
TGTGCCAGCAGAACGGCCAATGAGCAGTTCTTC
CASRTANEQFF
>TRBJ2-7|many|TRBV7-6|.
TGTGCCAGCAGCTTAGCGTCTATCGGGGAAGATCCAGGACAGCTAACCTACGAGCAGTACTTC
CASSLASIGEDPGQLTYEQYF
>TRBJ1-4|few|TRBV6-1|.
TGTGCCAGCTCCCAAGTTTCCGGGGGCACTAATGAAAAACTGTTTTTT
CASSQVSGGTNEKLFF
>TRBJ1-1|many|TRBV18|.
TGTGCCAGCTCACCCGACGGCTTTGAAGCTTTCTTT
CASSPDGFEAFF
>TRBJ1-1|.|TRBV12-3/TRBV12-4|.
TGTGCCAGCACCACCCGCGGAATGGTTTTGCACACTGAAGCTTTCTTT
CASTTRGMVLHTEAFF
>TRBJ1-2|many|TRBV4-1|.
TGCGCCAGCAGCCAAGACGACAGCGGCAGGGCGTACTATGGCTACACCTTC
CASSQDDSGRAYYGYTF
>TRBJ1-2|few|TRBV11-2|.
TGTGCCAGCAGCTTGTGGGCCAACTATGGCTACACCTTC
CASSLWANYGYTF
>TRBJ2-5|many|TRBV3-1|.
TGTGCCAGCAGCGACGACTACCAAGAGACCCAGTACTTC
CASSDDYQETQYF
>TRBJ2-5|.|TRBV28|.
TGTGCCAGCAGTTCCCCGGGTATCTTACAAGAGACCCAGTACTTC
CASSSPGILQETQYF
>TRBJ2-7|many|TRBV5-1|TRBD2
TGCGCCAGCAGCTTGAGCGGGACTAGCACCCCCTACGAGCAGTACTTC
CASSLSGTSTPYEQYF
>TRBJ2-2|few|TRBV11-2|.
TGTGCCAGCAGCTTAGATTTCGTCGGGCGAGGGGAGCTGTTTTTT
CASSLDFVGRGELFF
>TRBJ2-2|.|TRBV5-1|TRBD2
TGCGCCAGCAGCTACGGACTAGCGGGAGACGGCGGGGAGCTGTTTTTT
CASSYGLAGDGGELFF
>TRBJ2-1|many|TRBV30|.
TGTGCCTGGAGTTTGTTAGTTGAGCAGTTCTTC
CAWSLLVEQFF
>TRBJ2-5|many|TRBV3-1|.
TGTGCCAGCAGCCAAGATCCCCGGACAGATGAGACCCAGTACTTC
CASSQDPRTDETQYF
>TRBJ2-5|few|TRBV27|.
TGTGCCAGCCGCACGGGGGCCGTGGGGACCCAGTACTTC
CASRTGAVGTQYF
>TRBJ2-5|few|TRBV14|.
TGTGCCAGCAGCCAGACAGTCAAGATCGAGACCCAGTACTTC
CASSQTVKIETQYF
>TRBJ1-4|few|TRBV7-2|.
TGTGCCAGCAGCCAGGGCCTAGGGGATGAAAAACTGTTTTTT
CASSQGLGDEKLFF
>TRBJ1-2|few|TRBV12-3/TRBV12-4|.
TGTGCCAGCAGTTTACAGGGCCCGGGGAGTGGCTACACCTTC
CASSLQGPGSGYTF
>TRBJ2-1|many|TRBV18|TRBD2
TGTGCCAGCTCACCGAGACTAGCGGGAGCAGATGAGCAGTTCTTC
CASSPRLAGADEQFF
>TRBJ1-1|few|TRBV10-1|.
TGCGCCAGCAGTGAAAGCCCCAGGCCGCCTAGTAACACTGAAGCTTTCTTT
CASSESPRPPSNTEAFF
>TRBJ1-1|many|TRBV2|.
TGTGCCAGCATCGGGACGGTGATGAACACTGAAGCTTTCTTT
CASIGTVMNTEAFF
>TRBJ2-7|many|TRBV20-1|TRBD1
TGCAGTGCTGAGGGACAGGGGGCGGTCGAGCAGTACTTC
CSAEGQGAVEQYF
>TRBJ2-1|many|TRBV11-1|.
TGTGCCAGCAGCTTAATTTTATCCGGGGCGAATGAGCAGTTCTTC
CASSLILSGANEQFF
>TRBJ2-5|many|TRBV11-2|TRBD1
TGTGCCAGCAGCCCGGGGACAGGTCGTAAAGAGACCCAGTACTTC
CASSPGTGRKETQYF
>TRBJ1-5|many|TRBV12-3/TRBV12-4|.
TGTGCCAGCAGTTTTAGCAATCAGCCCCAGCATTTT
CASSFSNQPQHF